This is a list of T cell receptor beta chains from one sample in a study of blood T cell repertoires in COVID-19. Assay: immunoSEQ multiplex PCR; the TCRdb copy retains only in-frame clones and omits some. The sample contains approximately 330,000 clones, 70% to 90% of which appear only once. Sequencing input: PBMCs or T cells enriched from blood (not recorded which). The origin of the receptors is a middle-aged woman with acute COVID-19. Both conserved end residues are trimmed from each CDR3. The order of the fields is V gene, J gene, CDR3 protein.

>TRBV5-6|TRBJ1-5
ASSWGGPRSYLNQPQH
>TRBV5-1|TRBJ1-5
ASSPLTGSNQPQH
>TRBV5-1|TRBJ1-3
ASSGQGAGGNTIY
>TRBV19|TRBJ1-4
ASTQGRSEKLF
>TRBV5-1|TRBJ1-2
ASSLGSPPYEGYT
>TRBV4-3|TRBJ2-2
ASSLKGEGGVGRELF
>TRBV7-3|TRBJ2-3
ASSTTSGGSGDTQY
>TRBV5-8|TRBJ2-1
ASRKTSGKIEGNEQF
>TRBV9|TRBJ1-1
ASMGIADTEAF
>TRBV7-2|TRBJ2-1
ASNVDRSSYNEQF
>TRBV4-3|TRBJ1-5
ASSQDSQGHQPQH
>TRBV18|TRBJ2-7
ASSRGGGGIYEQY
>TRBV19|TRBJ1-2
ASRPTTATYGYT
>TRBV7-3|TRBJ1-2
ASSLRQSGYGYT
>TRBV11-2|TRBJ2-5
ASSSQLQETQY
>TRBV27|TRBJ1-2
ASSFLGGDLSNGYT
>TRBV28|TRBJ1-6
ASRGQGNSPLH
>TRBV7-2|TRBJ2-5
ASRDPGGGETQY
>TRBV28|TRBJ2-2
ASRYPGLNTGELF
>TRBV7-9|TRBJ1-2
ASSPRRTGVVGYT
>TRBV5-6|TRBJ1-5
ASSYDPTEPQH
>TRBV20-1|TRBJ2-1
SASGLANNEQF
>TRBV5-1|TRBJ2-1
ASSFQTSGGADEQF
>TRBV5-1|TRBJ2-5
ASSFRLAGGPETQY
>TRBV9|TRBJ2-7
ASSVKGQSSYEQY
>TRBV5-1|TRBJ2-2
ASSKGGGELF
>TRBV27|TRBJ2-6
ASSLDRGNNVLT
>TRBV7-7|TRBJ2-6
ASSLDRPGQGVLT
>TRBV7-8|TRBJ1-2
ASSLQGRGDGYT